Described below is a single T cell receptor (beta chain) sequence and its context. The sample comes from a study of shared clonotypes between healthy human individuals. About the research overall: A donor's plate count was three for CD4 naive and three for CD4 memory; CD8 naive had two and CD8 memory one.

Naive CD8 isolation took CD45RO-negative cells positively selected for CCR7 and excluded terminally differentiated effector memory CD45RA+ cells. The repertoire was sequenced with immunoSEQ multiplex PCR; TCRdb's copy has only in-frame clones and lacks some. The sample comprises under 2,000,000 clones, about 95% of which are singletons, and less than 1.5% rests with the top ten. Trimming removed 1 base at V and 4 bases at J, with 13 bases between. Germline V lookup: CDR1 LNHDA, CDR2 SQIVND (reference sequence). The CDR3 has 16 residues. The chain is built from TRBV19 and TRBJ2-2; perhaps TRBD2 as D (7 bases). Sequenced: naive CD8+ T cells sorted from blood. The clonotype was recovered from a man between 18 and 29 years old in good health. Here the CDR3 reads CASSIGGGGATGELFF. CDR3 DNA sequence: TGTGCCAGTAGTATAGGGGGAGGGGGAGCCACCGGGGAGCTGTTTTTT.